A selection of T cell receptor beta chains follows, all from one sample in a study of blood T cell repertoires in COVID-19. TCRdb's copy holds only in-frame clones and misses some; the assay was immunoSEQ multiplex PCR. Altogether about 42,000 clones are present, 70% to 85% being singletons, with the ten largest covering more than 10%. Material for sequencing was peripheral blood. The receptor source for this set is a human donor in a cohort sampled during active COVID-19. CDR3s include the opening cysteine and the closing phenylalanine or tryptophan. Each record gives: clone size, D gene, J gene, V gene, CDR3 protein, CDR3 DNA. D genes are given only for firm matches. A row's size may be missing; if present it is once, few, many or a size class.

- | TRBD1 | TRBJ2-7 | TRBV6-5 | CASNRGGRPSYEQYF | TGTGCCAGCAACCGAGGGGGCAGACCCTCCTACGAGCAGTACTTC
- | - | TRBJ2-5 | TRBV2 | CASSELGGETQYF | TGTGCCAGCAGTGAGCTGGGGGGAGAGACCCAGTACTTC
- | - | TRBJ1-2 | TRBV12-3/TRBV12-4 | CASSPTGKAGYTF | TGTGCCAGCAGTCCCACAGGGAAGGCTGGCTACACCTTC
- | - | TRBJ2-5 | TRBV10-3 | CAISESSGWETQYF | TGTGCCATCAGTGAGTCGTCCGGGTGGGAGACCCAGTACTTC
- | TRBD1 | TRBJ2-7 | TRBV2 | CASRDRGAYEQYF | TGTGCCAGCAGGGACAGGGGGGCCTACGAGCAGTACTTC
once | TRBD2 | TRBJ2-5 | TRBV5-8 | CASGLAGGLRQETQYF | TGTGCCAGCGGGCTAGCGGGGGGCCTTCGACAAGAGACCCAGTACTTC
few | TRBD1 | TRBJ2-3 | TRBV7-2 | CASSWTGAADTQYF | TGTGCCAGCAGCTGGACAGGGGCTGCAGATACGCAGTATTTT
once | - | TRBJ1-6 | TRBV4-1 | CASSLMSSYNSPLHF | TGCGCCAGCAGTCTGATGAGCTCCTATAATTCACCCCTCCACTTT
- | TRBD1 | TRBJ2-7 | TRBV4-1 | CASSLDRQGAYEQYF | TGCGCCAGCAGCCTAGATAGGCAGGGGGCCTACGAGCAGTACTTC
- | - | TRBJ1-4 | TRBV3-1/TRBV3-2 | CASSLRGTNEKLFF | TGTGCCAGCAGCCTCAGGGGAACTAATGAAAAACTGTTTTTT
- | - | TRBJ2-1 | TRBV4-3 | CASSQDLASANNEQFF | TGCGCCAGCAGCCAAGATCTGGCTAGCGCGAACAATGAGCAGTTCTTC
- | - | TRBJ2-5 | TRBV5-5 | CASSLDGAETQYF | TGTGCCAGCAGCTTGGATGGAGCGGAGACCCAGTACTTC
- | - | TRBJ2-7 | TRBV14 | CASSRSRVEQYF | TGTGCCAGCAGCCGCAGCAGGGTCGAGCAGTACTTC
- | TRBD1 | TRBJ2-4 | TRBV15 | CATSSRRDRDYAKNIQYF | TGTGCCACCAGCAGTAGGAGGGACAGGGACTACGCCAAAAACATTCAGTACTTC
- | - | TRBJ2-7 | TRBV5-1 | CASSPGGPLSYEQYF | TGCGCCAGCAGCCCCGGGGGTCCCCTCTCCTACGAGCAGTACTTC
- | TRBD1 | TRBJ1-2 | TRBV24-1 | CATSDGDRTAGYTF | TGTGCCACCAGTGATGGGGACAGGACCGCGGGCTACACCTTC
- | - | TRBJ2-1 | TRBV25-1 | CASSEGQGSYNEQFF | TGTGCCAGCAGTGAAGGTCAGGGGTCCTACAATGAGCAGTTCTTC
few | TRBD1 | TRBJ2-7 | TRBV5-6 | CASSLRYRGHEQYF | TGTGCCAGCAGCTTGAGGTACAGGGGACACGAGCAGTACTTC
- | TRBD2 | TRBJ2-5 | TRBV6-5 | CASSPGTSGKTQYF | TGTGCCAGCAGTCCCGGGACTAGCGGGAAGACCCAGTACTTC
- | - | TRBJ1-6 | TRBV27 | CASSFGPENSPLHF | TGTGCCAGCAGTTTTGGCCCTGAAAATTCACCCCTCCACTTT
- | - | TRBJ2-1 | TRBV14 | CASSPDRGSKFF | TGTGCCAGCAGCCCGGATCGGGGGTCTAAGTTCTTC
- | TRBD1 | TRBJ1-2 | TRBV5-4 | CASRAGTVNYGYTF | TGTGCCAGCAGGGCCGGGACAGTCAACTATGGCTACACCTTC
- | - | TRBJ2-2 | TRBV5-4 | CASSFLASGELFF | TGTGCCAGCAGCTTTCTAGCATCCGGGGAGCTGTTTTTT
- | TRBD1 | TRBJ1-3 | TRBV5-6 | CASSLAPQQGKPGNTIYF | TGTGCCAGCAGCTTGGCCCCCCAACAGGGGAAGCCTGGAAACACCATATATTTT
- | - | TRBJ1-2 | TRBV19 | CASSIGQGHGYTF | TGTGCCAGTAGTATAGGCCAGGGTCATGGCTACACCTTC
- | - | TRBJ2-4 | TRBV6-6 | CASTQGRLLNIQYF | TGTGCCAGCACCCAGGGCCGTCTTCTAAACATTCAGTACTTC
- | TRBD2 | TRBJ2-2 | TRBV7-8 | CASSLTPSGGARTGELFF | TGTGCCAGCAGCTTAACCCCTAGCGGGGGGGCAAGAACCGGGGAGCTGTTTTTT
- | TRBD1 | TRBJ2-7 | TRBV7-2 | CASTPGTGLYEQYF | TGTGCCAGCACCCCGGGGACAGGGCTCTACGAGCAGTACTTC
- | - | TRBJ2-3 | TRBV6-4 | CASSDVFGGSTDTQYF | TGTGCCAGCAGTGACGTCTTTGGCGGGAGCACAGATACGCAGTATTTT
- | TRBD1 | TRBJ1-4 | TRBV2 | CASRRTGGAGDEKLFF | TGTGCCAGCAGGAGGACAGGGGGCGCGGGTGATGAAAAACTGTTTTTT
- | - | TRBJ2-7 | TRBV5-1 | CASSLGQVYEQYF | TGCGCCAGCAGCTTGGGACAAGTCTACGAGCAGTACTTC
- | - | TRBJ2-2 | TRBV6-5 | CASWPSRTGELFF | TGTGCCAGCTGGCCTAGTAGGACCGGGGAGCTGTTTTTT
- | - | TRBJ1-3 | TRBV5-1 | CASSVGHLSSGNTIYF | TGCGCCAGCAGCGTTGGACACCTGAGCTCTGGAAACACCATATATTTT
- | TRBD1 | TRBJ2-7 | TRBV6-6 | CASSGGQGTNEQYF | TGTGCCAGCAGTGGAGGACAGGGAACGAACGAGCAGTACTTC
- | - | TRBJ1-1 | TRBV12-3/TRBV12-4 | CASSLRVTEAFF | TGTGCCAGCAGTTTACGGGTCACTGAAGCTTTCTTT
- | TRBD1 | TRBJ1-3 | TRBV19 | CASSKQGTGNTIYF | TGTGCCAGTAGTAAACAGGGGACTGGAAACACCATATATTTT
- | - | TRBJ1-2 | TRBV7-8 | CASSSGMAYGYTF | TGTGCCAGCAGCTCGGGGATGGCCTATGGCTACACCTTC
- | - | TRBJ1-3 | TRBV11-2 | CASSLGRATIYF | TGTGCCAGCAGCTTAGGGCGGGCCACCATATATTTT